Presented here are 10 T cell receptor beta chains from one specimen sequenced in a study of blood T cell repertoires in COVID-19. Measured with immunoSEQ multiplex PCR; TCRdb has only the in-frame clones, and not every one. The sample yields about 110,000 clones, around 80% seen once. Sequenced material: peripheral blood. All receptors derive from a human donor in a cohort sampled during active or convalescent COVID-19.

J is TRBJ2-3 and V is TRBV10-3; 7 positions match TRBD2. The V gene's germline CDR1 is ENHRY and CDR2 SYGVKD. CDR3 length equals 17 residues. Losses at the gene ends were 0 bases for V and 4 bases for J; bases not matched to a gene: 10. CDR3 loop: CAISESQETSLADTQYF. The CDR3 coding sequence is TGTGCCATCAGTGAGTCGCAGGAGACTAGCTTAGCAGATACGCAGTATTTT.

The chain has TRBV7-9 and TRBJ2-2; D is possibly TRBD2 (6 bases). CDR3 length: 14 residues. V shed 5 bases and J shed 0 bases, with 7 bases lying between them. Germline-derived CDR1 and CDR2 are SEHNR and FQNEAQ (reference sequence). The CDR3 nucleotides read TGTGCCAGCAGCCGACTAGCGAACACCGGGGAGCTGTTTTTT. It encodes CASSRLANTGELFF.

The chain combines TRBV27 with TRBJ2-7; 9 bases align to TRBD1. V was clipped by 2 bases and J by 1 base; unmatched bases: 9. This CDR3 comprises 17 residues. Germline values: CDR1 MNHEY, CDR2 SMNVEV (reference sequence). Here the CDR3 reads CASSLIGGGQGSYEQYF. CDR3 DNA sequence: TGTGCCAGCAGTTTAATAGGCGGCGGACAGGGGTCCTACGAGCAGTACTTC.

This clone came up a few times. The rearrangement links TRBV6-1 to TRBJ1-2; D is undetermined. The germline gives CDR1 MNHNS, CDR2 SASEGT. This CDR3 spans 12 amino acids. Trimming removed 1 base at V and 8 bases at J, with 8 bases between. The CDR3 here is CASSEGQFGYTF. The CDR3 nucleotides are TGTGCCAGCAGTGAAGGGCAGTTCGGCTACACCTTC.

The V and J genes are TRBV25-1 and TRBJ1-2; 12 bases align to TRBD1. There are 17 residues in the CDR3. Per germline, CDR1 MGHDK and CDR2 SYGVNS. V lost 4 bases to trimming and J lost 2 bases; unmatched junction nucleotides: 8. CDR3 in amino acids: CASSALTGQGANYGYTF. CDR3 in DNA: TGTGCCAGCAGTGCATTAACGGGACAGGGGGCGAACTATGGCTACACCTTC.

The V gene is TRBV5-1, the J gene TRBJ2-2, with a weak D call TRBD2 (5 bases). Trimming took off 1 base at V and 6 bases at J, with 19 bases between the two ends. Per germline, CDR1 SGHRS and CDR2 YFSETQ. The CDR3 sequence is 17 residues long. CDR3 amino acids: CASSLSGRTGNPGELFF. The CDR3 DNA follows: TGCGCCAGCAGCTTGAGCGGTCGTACGGGCAACCCCGGGGAGCTGTTTTTT.

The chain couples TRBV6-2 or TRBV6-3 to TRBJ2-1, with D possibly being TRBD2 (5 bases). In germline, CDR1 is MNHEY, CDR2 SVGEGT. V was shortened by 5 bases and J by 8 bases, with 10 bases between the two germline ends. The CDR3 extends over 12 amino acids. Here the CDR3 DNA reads TGTGCCAGCAGTACGACTAACGATGAGCAGTTCTTC. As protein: CASSTTNDEQFF.

The CDR3 nucleotides are TGTGCCAGCAGCACTAGAACAGGGGTAGACACTGAAGCTTTCTTT. Translated, it gives CASSTRTGVDTEAFF. J is TRBJ1-1 and V is TRBV7-9; 7 bases line up with TRBD1. The CDR3 loop spans 15 amino acids. V gave up 5 bases and J gave up 3 bases; unmatched junction bases: 9. The germline V gene encodes CDR1 SEHNR and CDR2 FQNEAQ (reference sequence).

For the CDR3, the DNA is TGTGCCTGGAGTGAGGGGACTAGCGGGAGCGATGAGCAGTTCTTC. Its protein product is CAWSEGTSGSDEQFF. The genes are TRBV30 and TRBJ2-1; 14 bases are a match to TRBD2. Germline trimming cut 1 base from V and 8 bases from J; bases unmatched to any gene: 4. CDR1 and CDR2 (germline): GTSNPN, SVGIG (reference sequence). This CDR3 is built from 15 residues.

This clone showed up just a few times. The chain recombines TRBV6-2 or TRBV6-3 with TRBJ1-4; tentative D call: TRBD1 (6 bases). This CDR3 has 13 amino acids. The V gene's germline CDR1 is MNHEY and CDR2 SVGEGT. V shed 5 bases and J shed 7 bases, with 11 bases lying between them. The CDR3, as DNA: TGTGCCAGCAGTGCGACCAGGGGTGAAAAACTGTTTTTT. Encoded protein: CASSATRGEKLFF.